This T cell receptor (beta chain) was sequenced for a study of shared clonotypes between healthy human individuals. A CD45RA-negative memory subset and a CD45RA+ naive subset were separated from the CD4+ cells. Study-wide points: All-four-donor shared clonotypes had higher generation probabilities than non-shared clonotypes did.

Concerning this clone itself: The antigen is unknown.

TCRdb keeps only in-frame clones here, not all; method: immunoSEQ multiplex PCR. Seen here are hundreds of thousands of clones, approximately 79% observed once, and the top ten hold about 1.7%. Germline-derived CDR1 and CDR2 are MGHDK and SYGVNS. With V trimmed by 6 bases and J by 1 base, 4 bases remained unmatched. The CDR3 spans 14 residues. The rearrangement uses TRBV25-1 and TRBJ2-3, with TRBD2 matching over 7 bases. Sequenced: memory CD4+ T cells sorted from blood. Described subset: CD45RA-negative fraction. This TCR came from a woman aged 30 to 39 in good health. The CDR3 reads CASRRAGRTDTQYF. The CDR3 DNA is TGTGCCAGCAGAAGAGCGGGACGCACAGATACGCAGTATTTT.